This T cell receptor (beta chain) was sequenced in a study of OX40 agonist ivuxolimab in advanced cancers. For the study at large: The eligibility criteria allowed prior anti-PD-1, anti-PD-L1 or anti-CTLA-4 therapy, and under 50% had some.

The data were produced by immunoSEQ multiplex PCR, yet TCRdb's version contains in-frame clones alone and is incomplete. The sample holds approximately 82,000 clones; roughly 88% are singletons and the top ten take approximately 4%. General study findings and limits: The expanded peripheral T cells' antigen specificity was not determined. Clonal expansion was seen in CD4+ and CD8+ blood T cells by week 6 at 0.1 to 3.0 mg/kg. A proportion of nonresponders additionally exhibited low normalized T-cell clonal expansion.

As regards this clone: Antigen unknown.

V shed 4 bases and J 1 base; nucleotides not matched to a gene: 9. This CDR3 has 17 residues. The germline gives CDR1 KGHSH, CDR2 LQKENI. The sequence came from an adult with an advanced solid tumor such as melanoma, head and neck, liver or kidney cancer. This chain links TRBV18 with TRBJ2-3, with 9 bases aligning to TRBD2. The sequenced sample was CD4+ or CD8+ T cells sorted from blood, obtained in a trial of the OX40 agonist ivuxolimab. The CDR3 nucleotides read TGTGCCAGCTCACTTCTGCAGACTAGCGGAGGCACAGATACGCAGTATTTT. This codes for CASSLLQTSGGTDTQYF.